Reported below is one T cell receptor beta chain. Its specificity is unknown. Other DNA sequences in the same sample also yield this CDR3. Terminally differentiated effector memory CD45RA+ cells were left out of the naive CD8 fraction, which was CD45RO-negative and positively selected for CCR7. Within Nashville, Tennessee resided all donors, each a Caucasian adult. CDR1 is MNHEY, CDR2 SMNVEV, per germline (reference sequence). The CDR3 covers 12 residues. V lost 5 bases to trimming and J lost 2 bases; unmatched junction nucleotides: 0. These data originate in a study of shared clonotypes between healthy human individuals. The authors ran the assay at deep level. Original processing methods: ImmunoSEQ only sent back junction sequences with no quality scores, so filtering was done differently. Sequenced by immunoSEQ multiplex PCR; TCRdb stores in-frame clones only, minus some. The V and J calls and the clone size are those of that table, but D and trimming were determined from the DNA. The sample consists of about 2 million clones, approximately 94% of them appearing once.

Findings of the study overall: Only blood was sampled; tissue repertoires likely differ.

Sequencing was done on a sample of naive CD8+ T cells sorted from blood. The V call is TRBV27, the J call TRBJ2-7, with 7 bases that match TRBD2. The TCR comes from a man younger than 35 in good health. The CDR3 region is CASSGGAYEQYF. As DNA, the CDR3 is TGTGCCAGCAGTGGGGGGGCCTACGAGCAGTACTTC.